These 32 T cell receptor beta chains share one sample of origin, sequenced in a study of T cells in women clearing cervical HPV infection. Assay used: immunoSEQ multiplex PCR; TCRdb lists only in-frame clones, some missing. The sample has around 15,000 clones. Sample: blood buffy coat. The source of these receptors is a woman aged 18 to 75 with a cervical HPV16 infection that either progressed to CIN3+ or cleared (not recorded which).

Notes on this clone: The CDR3 goes on 3 residues after the read ends, and that part is filled in from the germline J gene. The chain links TRBV28 to TRBJ1-4, with TRBD1 as a possible D gene (6 bases). Germline assignment: CDR1 MDHEN and CDR2 SYDVKM. The CDR3 runs 16 residues. Incomplete CDR3 DNA: TGTGCCAGCAGTTCAATACAGGGATCTGGGGCCAACGTA. It specifies CASSSIQGSGANV. The entire CDR3 protein is CASSSIQGSGANVLFF. Together with reference TRBV28 and TRBJ1-4, the CDR3 gives the full variable domain: DVKVTQSSRYLVKRTGEKVFLECVQDMDHENMFWYRQDPGLGLRLIYFSYDVKMKEKGDIPEGYSVSREKKERFSLILESASTNQTSMYLCASSSIQGSGANVLFFGSGTQLSVL.

A note on this clone: The CDR3 end lies 3 residues beyond the end of the read and is filled in from the germline J gene. Other DNA sequences in this specimen translate into the identical CDR3. The V gene is TRBV7-2, the J gene TRBJ2-1; no clear D gene. V was cut by 8 bases and J by 0 bases, with 11 bases left in between. Germline values: CDR1 SGHTA, CDR2 FQGNSA. The CDR3 runs 14 residues. The DNA read from the CDR3 is TGTGCCAGCCACCGTGACTCCTCCTACAATGAG. This translates into CASHRDSSYNE. The full CDR3 reads CASHRDSSYNEQFF. Variable domain in full (rest from reference TRBV7-2 and TRBJ2-1): GAGVSQSPSNKVTEKGKDVELRCDPISGHTALYWYRQSLGQGLEFLIYFQGNSAPDKSGLPSDRFSAERTGGSVSTLTIQRTQQEDSAVYLCASHRDSSYNEQFFGPGTRLTVL.

As regards this clone: The read gets to within 3 residues of the CDR3 end, and the germline J gene fills in the rest. This chain connects TRBV19 to TRBJ1-5; 10 bases match TRBD1. The length of the CDR3 is 16 residues. With V trimmed by 5 bases and J by 2 bases, 6 bases remained unmatched. Germline CDR1 LNHDA, CDR2 SQIVND (reference sequence). The CDR3 bases that were read are TGTGCCAGTAGTGGGGAGACAGGGGGCGGCAATCAGCCC. Translation gives CASSGETGGGNQP. The entire CDR3 reads CASSGETGGGNQPQHF.

A word on this clone: The read ends 3 residues before the CDR3 terminus; that terminus is restored from the germline J gene. The V and J genes are TRBV6-1 and TRBJ2-7; D might be TRBD1 (6 bases). The germline V gene has CDR1 MNHNS and CDR2 SASEGT. This CDR3 comprises 17 residues. Trimming shortened V by 1 base and J by 4 bases, and 20 bases separated the two germline ends. The part of the CDR3 DNA that was read is TGTGCCAGCAGTGAAGAGCCCTCGCAGGGGTTCGTGTACGAG. It specifies CASSEEPSQGFVYE. The entire CDR3 sequence reads CASSEEPSQGFVYEQYF.

Concerning this clone: The CDR3 end lies 3 residues beyond the end of the read and is filled in from the germline J gene. The gene calls are TRBV20-1 and TRBJ2-4; 11 nucleotides match TRBD1. This CDR3 region has 15 residues. Looked up from germline, CDR1 is DFQATT and CDR2 is SNEGSKA (reference sequence). The sequenced CDR3 bases are TGCAGTGCTAGAGATCCGGGACAGGGGGGTTATGGT. Translated, it gives CSARDPGQGGYG. The full CDR3 protein reads CSARDPGQGGYGQYF.

Comment on this clone: The read terminates 3 residues before the CDR3 end, so the remaining end is supplied by the germline J gene. This chain links TRBV7-9 with TRBJ1-2; D is unclear. CDR1 SEHNR and CDR2 FQNEAQ come from the germline V gene (reference sequence). This CDR3 comprises 15 residues. This chain's CDR3 is CASSDGLAGAHDYTF. The sequenced CDR3 bases are TGTGCCAGCAGCGACGGACTAGCGGGAGCCCACGAC.

The CDR3 here is CASTVEETQYF. Incomplete CDR3 DNA: TGTGCCAGCACAGTCGAGGAGACC. This chain uses TRBV2 with TRBJ2-5; D unresolved. The read is 3 residues too short to cover the CDR3 end, so that end is filled in from the germline J gene. Germline CDR1 and CDR2: SNHLY and FYNNEI. This CDR3 comprises 11 residues. The V gene lost 7 bases and the J gene lost 5 bases, with 8 bases spanning the gap.

On this clone: From the germline J gene comes the end of the CDR3, since the read stops 3 residues before it. V usage is TRBV20-1 and J usage is TRBJ1-4; 9 bases line up with TRBD1. The J segment lost 8 bases and the V segment lost 0 bases, leaving 4 bases of the junction unmatched. Germline V CDR1 and CDR2: DFQATT, SNEGSKA (reference sequence). The CDR3 has 14 residues. CDR3 region: CSAREQGAREKLFF. The covered CDR3 bases are TGCAGTGCTAGAGAACAGGGGGCGAGAGAAAAA.

Regarding this clone: The read halts 3 residues ahead of the CDR3 end, with the missing end drawn from the germline J gene. The rearrangement links TRBV7-2 to TRBJ2-7, with D tentatively TRBD1 (5 bases). Trimming left V 2 bases short and J 2 bases short, with 10 bases between. This CDR3 is built from 14 residues. CDR1 SGHTA and CDR2 FQGNSA come from the germline V gene. The chain's CDR3 is CASSLWGYAYEQYF. The CDR3 DNA, read in part, is TGTGCCAGCAGCTTATGGGGCTATGCCTACGAG.

With respect to this clone: Read data end 3 residues before the CDR3 end; the end is taken from the germline J gene. This sequence joins TRBV6-2 or TRBV6-3 and TRBJ1-5, with 7 nucleotides matching TRBD1. Germline V gene lookup returns CDR1 MNHEY and CDR2 SVGEGT. This CDR3 region has 15 residues. V shed 7 bases, J shed 6 bases, and the junction held 12 bases outside the gene matches. The CDR3 reads CASIPSDRVGQPQHF. CDR3 bases read: TGTGCCAGCATCCCCAGCGACAGGGTAGGTCAGCCC.

About this clone: One end of the junction fails to match germline, which may point to a read error. The read halts 3 residues ahead of the CDR3 end, with the missing end drawn from the germline J gene. Other DNA sequences in this specimen translate into the identical CDR3. V usage is TRBV7-2 and J usage is TRBJ1-3; 9 positions agree with TRBD1. This CDR3 comprises 15 residues. Looked up from germline, CDR1 is SGHTA and CDR2 is FQGNSA. This CDR3 reads CASSRTGGSGNTIYF. CDR3 bases read: TGTGCCAGCAGCCGAACAGGGGGCTCTGGAAACACT.

Note on this clone: The read ends 3 residues early relative to the CDR3; the germline J gene fills the gap. V is TRBV19 and J is TRBJ2-2, with TRBD1 as a possible D gene (6 bases). V lost 2 bases and J 7 bases, leaving 14 bases between the germline ends. This CDR3 spans 15 amino acids. CDR1 and CDR2 (germline): LNHDA, SQIVND (reference sequence). CDR3 bases read: TGTGCCAGTAGTATATCCACGGGACACGGCGGGGAG. It yields the protein CASSISTGHGGE. The full CDR3 protein is CASSISTGHGGELFF.

In regard to this clone: Read data end 3 residues before the CDR3 end; the end is taken from the germline J gene. This chain connects TRBV7-3 to TRBJ2-3, with 7 bases aligning to TRBD1. The germline V gene encodes CDR1 SGHTA and CDR2 FQGTGA. J gave up 3 bases and V 2 bases, and 2 bases lay outside the gene matches. The CDR3 is 14 residues long. CDR3 bases read: TGTGCCAGCAGCTTAGGACAGGCGACAGATACG. It specifies CASSLGQATDT. The CDR3 as a whole reads CASSLGQATDTQYF.

Comment on this clone: Read coverage stops 3 residues before the CDR3 terminus; the germline J gene supplies the remainder. The rearrangement uses TRBV20-1 and TRBJ1-5; TRBD1 matches 7 bases. CDR3 length: 17 amino acids. With 4 bases clipped from V and 4 bases from J, the junction kept 16 bases outside the gene matches. Germline CDR1 is DFQATT and CDR2 is SNEGSKA (reference sequence). Partial CDR3 DNA: TGCAGTGCTACAAGAGCGTTAGACAGGGTAGGGAATCAGCCC. It specifies CSATRALDRVGNQP. The whole CDR3 is CSATRALDRVGNQPQHF.

On this clone itself: The missing CDR3 end, 3 residues past where the read stops, is filled in from the germline J gene. The gene calls are TRBV27 and TRBJ2-7, with TRBD1 matching 10 bases. J lost 6 bases, V lost 6 bases, and 11 bases had no gene match. Germline V lookup: CDR1 MNHEY, CDR2 SMNVEV (reference sequence). The CDR3 runs 15 residues. CDR3 DNA (partial): TGTGCCAGCAGACAACCGGGACAGGGGCACCCCGAG. This sequence encodes CASRQPGQGHPE. The full-length CDR3 reads as CASRQPGQGHPEQYF.

About this clone itself: The read stops 3 residues short of the end of the CDR3; the missing end is completed from the germline J gene. V and J are TRBV18 and TRBJ1-1, with a weak D call TRBD1 (5 bases). The CDR3 extends over 12 amino acids. Germline-derived CDR1 and CDR2 are KGHSH and LQKENI. The covered CDR3 bases are TGTGCCAGCTCACCCGGGGGAGCGGAA. It specifies CASSPGGAE. The CDR3 in full is CASSPGGAEAFF.

Note on this clone: Read data end 3 residues before the CDR3 end; the end is taken from the germline J gene. The V gene is TRBV29-1, the J gene TRBJ2-5, with TRBD2 matching 8 bases. The length of the CDR3 is 12 residues. From germline, CDR1 is SQVTM and CDR2 ANQGSEA. The CDR3 here is CSGGGYTDTQYF. The sequenced CDR3 bases are TGCAGCGGCGGGGGGTACACAGATACC.

Incomplete CDR3 DNA: TGTGCCAGCAGCCTTTCCTCGACAGCCCAGGGGACC. This gives the protein CASSLSSTAQGT. The full CDR3 sequence reads CASSLSSTAQGTQYF. This chain links TRBV11-2 with TRBJ2-5; a weak D match, TRBD1 (5 bases). The read falls 3 residues short of the CDR3 end, and the missing part is taken from the germline J gene. The germline V gene has CDR1 SGHAT and CDR2 FQNNGV. This CDR3 has 15 amino acids. The V end was cut by 5 bases, the J end by 7 bases, with 20 bases between.

Details on this clone: The sequence runs out 3 residues before the end of the CDR3; the remainder is reconstructed from the germline J gene. This chain connects TRBV19 to TRBJ2-2; 10 bases fit TRBD1. Losses at the gene ends were 5 bases for V and 9 bases for J; bases not matched to a gene: 12. The CDR3 sequence is 16 residues long. Germline V gene lookup returns CDR1 LNHDA and CDR2 SQIVND (reference sequence). Incomplete CDR3 DNA: TGTGCCAGTAGTCCTTCGGACAGGGGGGCCCCCCGGGAG. Amino acids: CASSPSDRGAPRE. The whole CDR3 sequence reads CASSPSDRGAPRELFF.

In the case of this clone: Read data end 3 residues before the CDR3 end; the end is taken from the germline J gene. The chain uses TRBV6-1 and TRBJ2-5; D may be TRBD2 (6 bases). Germline V gene sequence: CDR1 MNHNS, CDR2 SASEGT. The CDR3 sequence is 14 residues long. V was trimmed by 0 bases and J by 6 bases, leaving 11 bases between them. CDR3: CASSEASGVQTQYF. The sequenced part of the CDR3 DNA is TGTGCCAGCAGTGAAGCTTCGGGGGTACAGACC.

In the case of this clone: The read falls 3 residues short of the CDR3 end, and the missing part is taken from the germline J gene. The chain links TRBV28 to TRBJ2-7, with 7 bases matching TRBD2. CDR1 MDHEN and CDR2 SYDVKM come from the germline V gene. V dropped 5 bases and J dropped 0; count of bases not matched to a gene: 7. This CDR3 region has 15 residues. This CDR3 is CASSPPRGSSYEQYF. CDR3 DNA (partial): TGTGCCAGCAGTCCCCCGCGGGGGTCCTCCTACGAG.

In regard to this clone: The read falls 3 residues short of the CDR3 end, and the missing part is taken from the germline J gene. The genes are TRBV5-1 and TRBJ2-5; D gene ambiguous. Germline values: CDR1 SGHRS, CDR2 YFSETQ. Trimming left V 1 base short and J 5 bases short, with 3 bases between. The CDR3 consists of 11 residues. The CDR3 DNA, read in part, is TGCGCCAGCAGCTTGAGGGAGACC. It is translated as CASSLRET. The whole CDR3 protein is CASSLRETQYF.

In regard to this clone: Read sequence stops 3 residues before the CDR3 end, and the germline J gene provides the missing end. The chain combines TRBV20-1 with TRBJ1-1; 10 nucleotides line up with TRBD1. V trimming: 2 bases; J trimming: 0 bases; junction bases outside the gene matches: 9. The V gene's germline CDR1 is DFQATT and CDR2 SNEGSKA (reference sequence). The CDR3 sequence is 17 residues long. Here the CDR3 reads CSARPRQGAAVNTEAFF. The CDR3 bases that were read are TGCAGTGCTAGACCCCGACAGGGGGCGGCCGTGAACACTGAA.

As concerns this clone: A read error may produce the germline difference seen at one junction end. The observed sequence ends 3 residues before the CDR3 terminus, with the missing tail filled in from the germline J gene. The sample has other DNA sequences that encode this CDR3 too. This chain connects TRBV7-8 to TRBJ1-3; D ambiguous. CDR3 length equals 14 residues. CDR1 is SGHVS, CDR2 FQNEAQ, per germline. The CDR3 here is CASSLPGSGNTIYF. The sequenced CDR3 bases are TGTGCCAGCAGCTTACCAGGATCTGGAAACACG.

Remarks on this clone: The read ends 3 residues shy of where the CDR3 ends; the end is completed using the germline J gene. The chain recombines TRBV5-1 with TRBJ1-5; TRBD1 is a possible D gene (5 bases). V dropped 0 bases and J dropped 6 bases, with 10 bases sitting between them. This CDR3 spans 14 amino acids. Germline V lookup: CDR1 SGHRS, CDR2 YFSETQ. CDR3 protein: CASSLDRGSQPQHF. The CDR3 bases that were read are TGCGCCAGCAGCTTGGATAGGGGCAGTCAGCCC.

CDR3 residues: CASNTGAGEAFF. CDR3 DNA, as far as it was read: TGTGCCAGCAACACAGGGGCGGGAGAA. This chain uses TRBV7-3 with TRBJ1-1, with 7 bases fitting TRBD1. Read data end 3 residues before the CDR3 end; the end is taken from the germline J gene. Germline lookup yields CDR1 SGHTA and CDR2 FQGTGA. This CDR3 is 12 amino acids long.

This CDR3 is CASRGPGAANVLTF. The sequenced part of the CDR3 DNA is TGTGCCAGCAGGGGTCCAGGGGCGGCCAACGTC. The rearrangement uses TRBV7-7 and TRBJ2-6; D possibly corresponds to TRBD1 (6 bases). The CDR3 end lies 3 residues beyond the end of the read and is filled in from the germline J gene. The germline gives CDR1 SSHAT, CDR2 FNYEAQ (reference sequence). The ends were cut back, 6 bases at V and 6 bases at J, with 12 bases in the middle. The CDR3 has 14 residues.

Note on this clone: The CDR3 extends 3 residues past the end of the read, so its final part is completed from the germline J gene. The chain carries TRBV30 and TRBJ2-2; 7 positions match TRBD1. After removal of 4 bases from V and 2 bases from J, the junction contained 4 bases not matched to a gene. The CDR3 spans 14 residues. Per the germline V gene, CDR1 is GTSNPN and CDR2 is SVGIG (reference sequence). The sequenced part of the CDR3 DNA is TGTGCCTGGAAACAGGGGTACAACACCGGGGAG. It is translated as CAWKQGYNTGE. The CDR3 as a whole reads CAWKQGYNTGELFF. The entire variable domain, with the rest obtained from reference TRBV30 and TRBJ2-2, is as follows: SQTIHQWPATLVQPVGSPLSLECTVEGTSNPNLYWYRQAAGRGLQLLFYSVGIGQISSEVPQNLSASRPQDRQFILSSKKLLLSDSGFYLCAWKQGYNTGELFFGEGSRLTVL.

CDR3 DNA, as far as it was read: TGTGCCAGCAGCTTAAACTCCCTCGTCGAG. It encodes CASSLNSLVE. Given in full, the CDR3 is CASSLNSLVEQYF. V gene TRBV11-2 combines with J gene TRBJ2-7; the D is unclear. The read ends 3 residues shy of where the CDR3 ends; the end is completed using the germline J gene. Deletions cut 2 bases from V and 6 bases from J, with 11 bases between. Germline V gene lookup returns CDR1 SGHAT and CDR2 FQNNGV. The CDR3 extends over 13 amino acids.

A note on this clone: The CDR3 extends 3 residues past the end of the read, so its final part is completed from the germline J gene. The chain combines TRBV12-3 or TRBV12-4 with TRBJ2-3; TRBD2 matches at 9 bases. The CDR3 has 15 amino acids. CDR3 DNA, as far as it was read: TGTGCCAGCAGTCGGACTAGCGAGTACCAAGAGACG. Encoded protein: CASSRTSEYQET. In full, the CDR3 reads CASSRTSEYQETQYF.

Details on this clone: The CDR3 end falls 3 residues outside the read, so it is completed with the germline J gene. This chain joins TRBV20-1 and TRBJ2-7; 7 nucleotides line up with TRBD1. The CDR3 runs to 14 residues. From germline, CDR1 is DFQATT and CDR2 SNEGSKA (reference sequence). The J segment lost 5 bases and the V segment lost 1 base, leaving 8 bases of the junction unmatched. CDR3 bases read: TGCAGTGCTAGAGCGGCGACAGGGTCTGACGAG. This translates into CSARAATGSDE. The full CDR3 is CSARAATGSDEQYF.

The sequenced part of the CDR3 DNA is TGCAGTGCTAGAGAGCGGGGGGAA. Its protein product is CSARERGE. The whole CDR3 is CSARERGEAFF. The chain couples TRBV20-1 to TRBJ1-1; maybe TRBD1 (5 bases). The DNA ends 3 residues before the CDR3 does, and the rest of the CDR3 is filled in from the germline J gene. Germline loops: CDR1 DFQATT, CDR2 SNEGSKA (reference sequence). This CDR3 region has 11 residues.